This TCR beta chain appears in the sequencing data of a study of T cell responses to AZD1222 COVID-19 vaccine. Sequencing used immunoSEQ multiplex PCR; TCRdb keeps in-frame clones, though not all of them. The data show approximately 260,000 clones, roughly 93% seen once. CDR3 length: 13 amino acids. V gave up 7 bases and J gave up 2 bases, with 11 bases separating them. General observations from the study: A mostly white British donor set with more females was recruited, and clonal diversity was possibly underestimated.

About this clone itself: The target antigen is unknown.

The clonotype was recovered from an adult in good health. This rearrangement joins TRBV12-3 or TRBV12-4 to TRBJ1-2; maybe TRBD1 (6 bases). Here the sequenced sample was peripheral blood, taken on day 0 of AZD1222 vaccination. Written as DNA, the CDR3 is TGTGCCAGCAACCCGGGACACAACTATGGCTACACCTTC. This gives the protein CASNPGHNYGYTF.